This T cell receptor (beta chain) was found in a study of cytomegalovirus exposure and HLA in healthy donors. PCR used 60 Vbeta primers and 13 Jbeta primers. Data came from immunoSEQ multiplex PCR; TCRdb stores just in-frame clones and leaves some out. The sample lists 170,000 or so clones, roughly four fifths seen once, with about 0.5% in the top ten. Only a few counts were recorded for this clone. The antigen remains unidentified. The CDR3 consists of 13 residues. Germline values: CDR1 SGHRS, CDR2 YFSETQ. V was cut by 2 bases and J by 2 bases, with 7 bases left in between. Study-wide results and caveats: It was around 160 TCR beta chains that were listed as cytomegalovirus-associated. Across donors, presence/absence analyses took sequencing depth to be roughly uniform. The authors reported that TCR beta sequences could predict HLA-A and HLA-B alleles. These predictions were accurate for most subjects in the first cohort.

This receptor was taken from a woman aged 45 to 65 in good health and CMV-seronegative. Sequenced: PBMCs. The V call is TRBV5-1, the J call TRBJ1-1, with D tentatively TRBD1 (5 bases). This CDR3 reads CASSFTGNTEAFF. In nucleotides, the CDR3 is TGCGCCAGCAGCTTCACAGGAAACACTGAAGCTTTCTTT.